The text below deals with one T cell receptor beta chain. Its cognate antigen is unknown. 13 Jbeta primers and 60 Vbeta primers were used for the PCR. TCRdb's table, derived via immunoSEQ multiplex PCR, lists solely in-frame clones and lacks some. This table lists 150,000 to 200,000 clones. This entry belongs to a study of cytomegalovirus exposure and HLA in healthy donors. Study-wide findings and caveats: HLA-A and HLA-B allele assignments for most subjects were reportedly predicted accurately using TCR beta sequences. The likely origin of a cluster of highly shared sequence variants was a sequencing artifact. In a later analysis, the majority of CMV-associated beta chains seemingly showed HLA restriction.

Those who donated were healthy bone marrow donors. Germline V gene data show CDR1 as SGDLS and CDR2 as YYNGEE. Between the trimmed V and J ends, which lost 4 bases and 0 bases, there was a span of 9 bases. This CDR3 comprises 14 residues. This receptor was taken from a woman in her late teens or twenties in good health and CMV-seropositive. Sequenced sample: PBMCs. The chain carries TRBV9 and TRBJ2-3; D is unresolved. The CDR3 DNA sequence: TGTGCCAGCAGCCCTATAACTAGCACAGATACGCAGTATTTT. Its protein is CASSPITSTDTQYF.